These 5 T cell receptor beta chains came from one sample sequenced in a study of T cells in Graves' hyperthyroidism and ophthalmopathy. Amplified TCR beta CDR3 regions derived from RNA transcripts. A set of HTBI primers served as the primers for a first-round RT-PCR of the TCR CDR3. MiXCR, run by TCRdb on the multiplex PCR reads, gives a single entry per CDR3 protein. The sample holds under 450,000 distinct CDR3 sequences, around a sixth seen once. The specimen was blood. The source is a woman aged 18-29 years with Graves' hyperthyroidism.

This clonotype was picked up a small number of times. The chain carries TRBV27 and TRBJ1-5; no firm D call. There are 13 residues in the CDR3. The germline gives CDR1 MNHEY, CDR2 SMNVEV (reference sequence). Trimming took 5 bases from V and 5 from J, leaving 10 bases between them. The CDR3 spells CASSPRVDQPQHF. CDR3 nucleotide sequence: TGTGCCAGCAGTCCCCGGGTAGATCAGCCCCAGCATTTT.

This clonotype has more than one count but fewer than ten. The rearrangement joins TRBV29-1 to TRBJ2-3, with TRBD2 as a possible D gene (7 bases). The germline V gene encodes CDR1 SQVTM and CDR2 ANQGSEA. V dropped 3 bases and J dropped 5 bases, with 15 bases sitting between them. The CDR3 spans 14 residues. Written as DNA, the CDR3 is TGCAGCGTTGACGGGGGGCGCGAGGAAGATACGCAGTATTTT. Translated, it gives CSVDGGREEDTQYF.

This chain joins TRBV2 and TRBJ2-1; 8 bases are a match to TRBD2. The V segment lost 6 bases and the J segment 15 bases; nucleotides outside the gene matches: 10. Germline CDR1 and CDR2: SNHLY and FYNNEI. This CDR3 comprises 12 residues. Here the CDR3 reads CASRPGGTSGFF. The CDR3 nucleotides read TGTGCCAGCAGGCCGGGAGGGACTAGTGGGTTCTTC.

This clonotype has a single count. The chain carries TRBV28 and TRBJ2-7; 13 nucleotides agree with TRBD2. V trimming: 3 bases; J trimming: 3 bases; junction bases outside the gene matches: 14. Germline CDR1 and CDR2: MDHEN and SYDVKM. This CDR3 has 19 residues. This chain's CDR3 is CASSLRRLAGGSARYEQYF. In DNA, the CDR3 is TGTGCCAGCAGTTTGCGCCGACTAGCGGGGGGCTCCGCCCGCTACGAGCAGTACTTC.

This clonotype was seen repeatedly, ten times or more. This chain uses TRBV27 with TRBJ2-7; no definite D call. V gave up 6 bases and J gave up 5 bases, with 8 bases separating them. The germline CDR1 and CDR2 sequences are MNHEY and SMNVEV (reference sequence). The CDR3 contains 11 residues. The CDR3 reads CASRRGHEQYF. The CDR3 DNA is TGTGCCAGCAGGCGCGGCCACGAGCAGTACTTC.